The 9 T cell receptor beta chains below all came from one sample that was sequenced in a study of T cell repertoires in cytomegalovirus infection. These receptors lack a known antigen. Each CDR3 protein gets one entry after TCRdb re-called the reads with MiXCR. The sample includes about 900,000 distinct CDR3 sequences, roughly 31% of them seen just once. The sample in question was cultured CD8+ T cells from PBMCs, obtained from culture after CMV antigen stimulation. The receptors shown here come from a human donor in good health (CMV status not recorded). Some clones in this sample may be carry-over from other donors' samples.

The chain links TRBV6-6 to TRBJ1-4; no clear D gene. This CDR3 comprises 16 residues. The germline V gene encodes CDR1 MNHNY and CDR2 SVGAGI (reference sequence). The germline V and J ends were trimmed by 3 bases and 2 bases, with 13 bases remaining between them. The CDR3 is CASSYSMSRTNEKLFF. As DNA, the CDR3 is TGTGCCAGCAGTTATTCGATGAGCCGGACTAATGAAAAACTGTTTTTT.

There are many counts of this clonotype. This chain connects TRBV27 to TRBJ1-5; 9 bases are a match to TRBD1. There are 16 residues in the CDR3. With V trimmed by 6 bases and J by 0 bases, 6 bases remained unmatched. Germline lookup yields CDR1 MNHEY and CDR2 SMNVEV (reference sequence). The CDR3 region is CASRDRGPYSNQPQHF. The DNA of the CDR3 is TGTGCCAGCAGGGACAGGGGACCTTATAGCAATCAGCCCCAGCATTTT.

A few counts support this clonotype. The V call is TRBV25-1, the J call TRBJ2-7; possible D gene TRBD2, 5 bases. The CDR3 contains 11 residues. The V and J ends lost 4 bases and 6 bases respectively, with 7 bases between them. Germline-derived CDR1 and CDR2 are MGHDK and SYGVNS. The CDR3 is CASSGAGEQYF. CDR3 bases: TGTGCCAGCAGTGGGGCGGGCGAGCAGTACTTC.

This chain links TRBV5-4 with TRBJ1-4; no reliable D call. The germline V gene encodes CDR1 SGHNT and CDR2 YYREEE (reference sequence). Between the trimmed V and J ends, which lost 5 bases and 4 bases, there was a span of 12 bases. CDR3 length equals 14 residues. The CDR3 sequence is CASSPENDNEKLFF. For the CDR3, the DNA is TGTGCCAGCAGTCCGGAGAACGATAATGAAAAACTGTTTTTT.

The chain is built from TRBV7-6 and TRBJ2-4; D may be TRBD1 (6 bases). V lost 3 bases and J lost 0, with 12 bases in between. Germline CDR1 and CDR2: SGHVS and FNYEAQ. The length of the CDR3 is 16 residues. In DNA form, the CDR3 reads TGTGCCAGCAGCTTTCCGGGACACTTAGCCAAAAACATTCAGTACTTC. It is translated as CASSFPGHLAKNIQYF.

With regard to this clonotype: A read error may be the cause here, since a much bigger clone is one base away. This chain links TRBV7-2 with TRBJ2-7; 7 bases are a match to TRBD2. The CDR3 consists of 16 residues. Germline lookup yields CDR1 SGHTA and CDR2 FQGNSA. CDR3 bases: TGTGCCAGCAGCTTAGGTACCAGCCGGGGGGTCTACGAGCGGTACTTC. Amino acid sequence: CASSLGTSRGVYERYF.

The chain joins TRBV4-1 to TRBJ2-2, with TRBD2 matching 7 bases. Germline CDR1 reads MGHRA; CDR2 reads YSYEKL. This CDR3 region has 16 residues. V dropped 5 bases and J dropped 0; count of bases not matched to a gene: 6. CDR3 in DNA: TGCGCCAGCAGCGACCTGGCGGGGGCGAACACCGGGGAGCTGTTTTTT. This encodes CASSDLAGANTGELFF.

The chain joins TRBV7-9 to TRBJ2-7; TRBD1 aligns across 7 bases. CDR3 length: 16 amino acids. The V gene end was trimmed by 5 bases and the J gene end by 3 bases; junction bases not matched to a gene: 13. Per the germline V gene, CDR1 is SEHNR and CDR2 is FQNEAQ (reference sequence). The CDR3 bases are TGTGCCAGCAGCGATACAGGGGACCCTCAGGGCTACGAGCAGTACTTC. Amino acids: CASSDTGDPQGYEQYF.

This chain links TRBV6-1 with TRBJ1-2; D unclear. V lost 0 bases to trimming and J lost 2 bases, with 16 bases between them. Per the germline V gene, CDR1 is MNHNS and CDR2 is SASEGT. The CDR3 contains 17 residues. The CDR3 nucleotides read TGTGCCAGCAGTGAAGCGGTGGTGGCAGTCTTCAACTATGGCTACACCTTC. It translates to CASSEAVVAVFNYGYTF.